These 32 T cell receptor beta chains were all obtained from the same sample, sequenced in a study of PD-1 blockade in mismatch repair-deficient tumors. TCRdb's table, derived via immunoSEQ multiplex PCR, lists solely in-frame clones and lacks some. Of about 51,000 clones listed, 81% are singletons. Sequencing used peripheral blood, obtained approximately 18 weeks after starting pembrolizumab. The receptor set was obtained from an adult with mismatch repair-deficient cancer.

V is TRBV11-2 and J is TRBJ2-1; D may be TRBD2 (7 bases). CDR1 and CDR2 (germline): SGHAT, FQNNGV. The length of the CDR3 is 16 residues. The V end lost 5 bases, the J end lost 13 bases, and 27 bases lay between the germline ends. The CDR3 reads CASSSPRGTGRVGQFF. CDR3 nucleotides: TGTGCCAGCAGCAGCCCGAGGGGTACAGGGAGGGTCGGCCAGTTCTTC.

The chain is built from TRBV7-2 and TRBJ2-1; TRBD1 matches at 7 bases. V lost 1 base to trimming and J lost 9 bases; unmatched junction nucleotides: 3. The germline CDR1 and CDR2 sequences are SGHTA and FQGNSA. CDR3 length equals 13 residues. The DNA for the CDR3 is TGTGCCAGCAGCTTAGAGGGGGCGGGTGAGCAGTTCTTC. This codes for CASSLEGAGEQFF.

This clone was seen just once. The V gene is TRBV6-1, the J gene TRBJ2-7, with D possibly TRBD2 on 5 matching bases. Per the germline V gene, CDR1 is MNHNS and CDR2 is SASEGT. CDR3 length equals 14 residues. V gave up 8 bases and J gave up 0 bases, with 14 bases separating them. This CDR3 is CASQSDYSSYEQYF. In DNA form, the CDR3 reads TGTGCCAGCCAGTCAGACTATAGCTCCTACGAGCAGTACTTC.

The chain couples TRBV5-1 to TRBJ1-1, with D uncertain. The ends were cut back, 3 bases at V and 1 base at J, with 7 bases in the middle. The CDR3 has 13 amino acids. Germline assignment: CDR1 SGHRS and CDR2 YFSETQ. The CDR3 nucleotides read TGCGCCAGCAGCTCACGGGGGAACACTGAAGCTTTCTTT. Its protein product is CASSSRGNTEAFF.

V gene TRBV2 combines with J gene TRBJ1-4; 7 positions agree with TRBD1. This CDR3 region has 15 residues. After removal of 6 bases from V and 5 bases from J, the junction contained 9 bases not matched to a gene. Per germline, CDR1 SNHLY and CDR2 FYNNEI. Here the CDR3 reads CASSRQGSENEKLFF. The CDR3 coding sequence is TGTGCCAGCAGCCGACAGGGCTCGGAGAATGAAAAACTGTTTTTT.

A few counts support this clone. Here the CDR3 reads CAISESGQSYNEQFF. The CDR3 DNA is TGTGCCATCAGTGAGTCGGGACAATCGTACAATGAGCAGTTCTTC. The chain combines TRBV10-3 with TRBJ2-1; D is perhaps TRBD1 (6 bases). Germline assignment: CDR1 ENHRY and CDR2 SYGVKD. There are 15 residues in the CDR3. V lost 0 bases and J 4 bases, leaving 10 bases between the germline ends.

The chain carries TRBV11-3 and TRBJ2-7; 10 bases agree with TRBD1. Trimming took 5 bases from V and 2 from J; bases not matched to a gene: 3. The CDR3 spans 14 residues. Germline CDR1 SGHNT, CDR2 YENEEA. The CDR3 sequence is CASSLGQGAYEQYF. The CDR3 DNA is TGTGCCAGCAGCCTCGGACAGGGGGCCTACGAGCAGTACTTC.

There are a few counts of this clone. The chain couples TRBV21-1 to TRBJ1-1; the table assigns TRBD1, which was not confirmed against the DNA. TRBV21-1 is a pseudogene segment. The CDR3 has 15 amino acids. The CDR3 DNA reads TGTGCCAGCAGCGCCCGACAGGGTGTTTTCCCTGAAGCTTTCTTT. This codes for CASSARQGVFPEAFF.

J is TRBJ1-1 and V is TRBV11-3, with D perhaps matching TRBD1 (5 bases). Germline V gene sequence: CDR1 SGHNT, CDR2 YENEEA. The CDR3 covers 13 residues. Trimming pared 3 bases from V and 4 bases from J, leaving 9 bases between. DNA for the CDR3: TGTGCCAGCAGCTTTACGGGACTCACTGAAGCTTTCTTT. Its translation is CASSFTGLTEAFF.

Written as DNA, the CDR3 is TGTGCCAGCAGTGAACTAGCGAAAGGGGGGTATACGCAGTATTTT. Translated, it gives CASSELAKGGYTQYF. This chain connects TRBV5-4 to TRBJ2-3; tentatively, D is TRBD2 (7 bases). Trimming took off 5 bases at V and 7 bases at J, with 20 bases between the two ends. Looked up from germline, CDR1 is SGHNT and CDR2 is YYREEE (reference sequence). The CDR3 consists of 15 residues.

The chain joins TRBV7-9 to TRBJ2-2; TRBD1 or TRBD2 may be the D gene (6 bases each). The CDR3 covers 16 residues. Germline V gene sequence: CDR1 SEHNR, CDR2 FQNEAQ (reference sequence). Trimming took 4 bases from V and 4 from J, leaving 16 bases between them. The CDR3 coding sequence is TGTGCCAGCAGCTACAGTGGAGGGGGTCGCACCGGGGAGCTGTTTTTT. Amino acid sequence: CASSYSGGGRTGELFF.

The genes are TRBV14 and TRBJ2-3; 8 positions match TRBD2. The CDR3 extends over 16 amino acids. CDR1 is SGHDN, CDR2 FVKESK, per germline. J gave up 6 bases and V 0 bases, and 8 bases lay outside the gene matches. The CDR3 sequence: CASSQDWAGGPDTQYF. Here the CDR3 DNA reads TGTGCCAGCAGCCAAGATTGGGCGGGAGGTCCCGATACGCAGTATTTT. Combining the CDR3 with reference TRBV14 and TRBJ2-3 gives the whole variable domain EAGVTQFPSHSVIEKGQTVTLRCDPISGHDNLYWYRRVMGKEIKFLLHFVKESKQDESGMPNNRFLAERTGGTYSTLKVQPAELEDSGVYFCASSQDWAGGPDTQYFGPGTRLTVL.

About this clone: The junction departs from germline at one end; a sequencing error may be responsible. The chain joins TRBV7-7 to TRBJ2-5, with 9 bases aligning to TRBD2. This CDR3 has 15 amino acids. Germline V gives CDR1 SSHAT, CDR2 FNYEAQ (reference sequence). CDR3 in DNA: TGTGCTAGCAGCTTAGCGGGGGCAGACCAAGAGACCCAGTACTTC. It yields the protein CASSLAGADQETQYF. Together with reference TRBV7-7 and TRBJ2-5, the CDR3 gives the full variable domain: GAGVSQSPRYKVTKRGQDVTLRCDPISSHATLYWYQQALGQGPEFLTYFNYEAQPDKSGLPSDRFSAERPEGSISTLTIQRTEQRDSAMYRCASSLAGADQETQYFGPGTRLLVL.

This chain connects TRBV10-1 to TRBJ2-5; D remains ambiguous. The CDR3 consists of 15 residues. The V gene lost 2 bases and the J gene lost 5 bases, with 15 bases spanning the gap. The germline CDR1 and CDR2 sequences are WNHNN and SYGVQD (reference sequence). The CDR3: CASSETDGRWETQYF. The CDR3 nucleotides read TGCGCCAGCAGTGAGACGGACGGGCGATGGGAGACCCAGTACTTC.

The chain carries TRBV28 and TRBJ1-2; D remains ambiguous. Germline V lookup: CDR1 MDHEN, CDR2 SYDVKM. The V end was cut by 4 bases, the J end by 4 bases, with 7 bases between. CDR3 size: 12 residues. CDR3 sequence: CASSSSGYGYTF. The CDR3, as DNA: TGTGCCAGCAGTTCCTCGGGCTATGGCTACACCTTC.

CDR3 in amino acids: CASSELNRGDSNQPQHF. As DNA, the CDR3 is TGCGCCAGCAGTGAGTTAAACAGGGGGGATAGCAATCAGCCCCAGCATTTT. The chain is built from TRBV10-2 and TRBJ1-5, with 8 bases identical to TRBD1. Germline V gene data show CDR1 as WSHSY and CDR2 as SAAADI. J was trimmed by 0 bases and V by 1 base; bases with no gene match: 5. The CDR3 sequence is 17 residues long.

The J gene is TRBJ2-3, the V gene TRBV6-5; D may be TRBD2 (6 bases). Germline loops: CDR1 MNHEY, CDR2 SVGAGI. This CDR3 has 14 amino acids. Trimming pared 6 bases from V and 0 bases from J, leaving 10 bases between. CDR3 coding DNA: TGTGCCAGCAGCCGGGCGGGGAGCACAGATACGCAGTATTTT. Translation gives CASSRAGSTDTQYF.

The J gene is TRBJ2-1, the V gene TRBV4-1, with 13 bases aligning to TRBD2. Germline V gene data show CDR1 as MGHRA and CDR2 as YSYEKL. CDR3 length: 17 residues. The V and J ends lost 1 base and 8 bases, in that order; junction bases with no gene match: 8. CDR3 coding DNA: TGCGCCAGCAGCCAAGGACTAGCGGGAGGTCGAGGGGATGAGCAGTTCTTC. It encodes CASSQGLAGGRGDEQFF.

This clone has only one observation. The chain employs TRBV12-5 and TRBJ2-1; 12 bases fit TRBD2. With V trimmed by 6 bases and J by 9 bases, 9 bases remained unmatched. The CDR3 contains 15 residues. CDR1 is LGHNT, CDR2 FRNRAP, per germline. The DNA for the CDR3 is TGTGCTAGTGGCCCGACTAGCGGGAGTTATGGTGAGCAGTTCTTC. The encoded protein is CASGPTSGSYGEQFF. Combining the CDR3 with reference TRBV12-5 and TRBJ2-1 gives the whole variable domain DARVTQTPRHKVTEMGQEVTMRCQPILGHNTVFWYRQTMMQGLELLAYFRNRAPLDDSGMPKDRFSAEMPDATLATLKIQPSEPRDSAVYFCASGPTSGSYGEQFFGPGTRLTVL.

The chain recombines TRBV12-5 with TRBJ2-5; D remains ambiguous. Trimming took off 0 bases at V and 2 bases at J, with 13 bases between the two ends. Looked up from germline, CDR1 is LGHNT and CDR2 is FRNRAP. This CDR3 is built from 16 residues. The CDR3 coding sequence is TGTGCTAGTGGTTTGGTACCCTTGAAGCAACAAGAGACCCAGTACTTC. As protein: CASGLVPLKQQETQYF.

The chain carries TRBV7-2 and TRBJ1-1; no clear D. CDR3 length: 14 amino acids. CDR1 is SGHTA and CDR2 is FQGNSA in the germline V gene. V lost 5 bases, J lost 5 bases, and 15 bases lay in between. Here the CDR3 reads CASSPGMVRTEAFF. CDR3 in DNA: TGTGCCAGCAGCCCAGGAATGGTGAGGACTGAAGCTTTCTTT.

This clone was seen just once. The chain joins TRBV6-5 to TRBJ2-2; D is uncertain. V was pared by 6 bases and J by 4 bases, with 3 bases between. Germline-derived CDR1 and CDR2 are MNHEY and SVGAGI. The CDR3 runs 11 residues. CDR3 amino acids: CASSRTGELFF. CDR3 DNA: TGTGCCAGCAGCCGCACCGGGGAGCTGTTTTTT.

Only one count was recorded for this clone. CDR3: CASTGGRPGTGELFF. As DNA, the CDR3 is TGTGCCAGTACGGGGGGCCGGCCGGGCACCGGGGAGCTGTTTTTT. This chain connects TRBV19 to TRBJ2-2; possible D gene TRBD2, 7 bases. V was trimmed by 7 bases and J by 4 bases, leaving 16 bases between them. Germline-derived CDR1 and CDR2 are LNHDA and SQIVND (reference sequence). The CDR3 consists of 15 residues.

The chain is built from TRBV30 and TRBJ2-5, with no clear D. This CDR3 has 14 amino acids. V was trimmed by 2 bases and J by 2 bases, leaving 12 bases between them. Germline V CDR1 and CDR2: GTSNPN, SVGIG (reference sequence). The CDR3 loop reads CAWSTGRVQETQYF. The CDR3 nucleotides read TGTGCCTGGAGTACCGGTCGGGTGCAAGAGACCCAGTACTTC.

The CDR3 spells CSVLPGQGRNYGYTF. The CDR3 DNA reads as TGCAGCGTACTCCCGGGACAGGGACGGAACTATGGCTACACCTTC. This sequence joins TRBV29-1 and TRBJ1-2; TRBD1 matches at 9 bases. The germline CDR1 and CDR2 sequences are SQVTM and ANQGSEA. The CDR3 totals 15 residues. V dropped 6 bases and J dropped 2; count of bases not matched to a gene: 10.

The chain joins TRBV5-1 to TRBJ2-7; 8 bases agree with TRBD1. Looked up from germline, CDR1 is SGHRS and CDR2 is YFSETQ. CDR3 size: 15 residues. With V trimmed by 4 bases and J by 4 bases, 10 bases remained unmatched. CDR3 nucleotide sequence: TGCGCCAGCAGCGACCGAGGACAGGGTAAATACGAGCAGTACTTC. Amino acids: CASSDRGQGKYEQYF.

The chain is built from TRBV5-8 and TRBJ1-2, with D tentatively TRBD1 (6 bases). Trimming removed 0 bases at V and 8 bases at J, with 11 bases between. The length of the CDR3 is 13 residues. The germline CDR1 and CDR2 sequences are SGHTS and YDEGEE. CDR3 sequence (DNA): TGTGCCAGCAGCTTGGGGTACGGGGGCGGCTACACCTTC. Amino acid sequence: CASSLGYGGGYTF.

The chain joins TRBV9 to TRBJ2-1; either TRBD1 or TRBD2 may fit D (5 bases each). Germline V gives CDR1 SGDLS, CDR2 YYNGEE. The CDR3 sequence is 15 residues long. The V and J ends lost 3 bases and 4 bases respectively, with 14 bases between them. The CDR3 region has the DNA TGTGCCAGCAGCGAACTCGGGACGGATTACAATGAGCAGTTCTTC. It codes for CASSELGTDYNEQFF.

The chain uses TRBV10-2 and TRBJ2-7; 13 bases agree with TRBD2. The germline V gene has CDR1 WSHSY and CDR2 SAAADI. The CDR3 sequence is 16 residues long. The ends lost 5 bases at V and 3 bases at J; junction bases unmatched: 7. Written as DNA, the CDR3 is TGCGCCAGCAGTTTGGGGACTAGCGGGACCCTCTACGAGCAGTACTTC. It specifies CASSLGTSGTLYEQYF.

DNA of the CDR3: TGTGCCAGCAGCCAGGGTTTCTCTGGGGCCAACGTCCTGACTTTC. Its protein product is CASSQGFSGANVLTF. The genes are TRBV7-2 and TRBJ2-6; perhaps TRBD1 as D (5 bases). The length of the CDR3 is 15 residues. Trimming cost V 5 bases and J 0 bases, with 8 bases left between them. Germline CDR1 reads SGHTA; CDR2 reads FQGNSA.

This sequence joins TRBV10-3 and TRBJ1-3; 9 bases line up with TRBD1. V shed 11 bases, J shed 0 bases, and the junction held 5 bases outside the gene matches. The CDR3 has 14 amino acids. From germline, CDR1 is ENHRY and CDR2 SYGVKD. CDR3 residues: CAVGQGISGNTIYF. CDR3 in DNA: TGTGCCGTCGGACAGGGGATCTCTGGAAACACCATATATTTT.

This sequence joins TRBV7-3 and TRBJ1-1; D gene ambiguous. The CDR3 spans 13 residues. Germline V gives CDR1 SGHTA, CDR2 FQGTGA. With 3 bases removed from V and 4 bases from J, the gap between germline ends came to 9 bases. The CDR3 sequence: CASSLGRRTEAFF. DNA of the CDR3: TGTGCCAGCAGCTTGGGGAGGCGCACTGAAGCTTTCTTT.